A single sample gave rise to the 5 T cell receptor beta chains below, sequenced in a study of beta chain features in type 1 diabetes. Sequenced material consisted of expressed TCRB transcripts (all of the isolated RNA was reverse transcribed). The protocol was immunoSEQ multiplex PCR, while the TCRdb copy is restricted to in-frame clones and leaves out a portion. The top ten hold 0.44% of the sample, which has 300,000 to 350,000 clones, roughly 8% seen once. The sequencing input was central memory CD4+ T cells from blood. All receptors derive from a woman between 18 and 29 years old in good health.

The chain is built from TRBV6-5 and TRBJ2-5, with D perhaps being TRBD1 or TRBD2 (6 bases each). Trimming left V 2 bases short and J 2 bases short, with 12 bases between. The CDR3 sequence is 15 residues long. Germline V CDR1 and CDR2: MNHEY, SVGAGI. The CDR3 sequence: CASSYNGGIQETQYF. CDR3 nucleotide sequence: TGTGCCAGCAGTTACAACGGGGGCATTCAAGAGACCCAGTACTTC.

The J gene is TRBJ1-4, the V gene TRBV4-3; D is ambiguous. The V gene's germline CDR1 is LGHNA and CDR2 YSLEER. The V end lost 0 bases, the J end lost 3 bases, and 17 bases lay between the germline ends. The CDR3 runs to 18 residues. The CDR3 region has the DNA TGCGCCAGCAGCCAAGAGTCCGTGGTGGGTCGCCCTAATGAAAAACTGTTTTTT. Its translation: CASSQESVVGRPNEKLFF.

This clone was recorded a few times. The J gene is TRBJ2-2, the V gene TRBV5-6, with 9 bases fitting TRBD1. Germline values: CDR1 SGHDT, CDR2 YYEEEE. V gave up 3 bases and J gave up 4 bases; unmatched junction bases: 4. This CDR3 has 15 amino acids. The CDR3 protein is CASSYRGRVTGELFF. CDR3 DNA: TGTGCCAGCAGCTACAGGGGGCGCGTCACCGGGGAGCTGTTTTTT.

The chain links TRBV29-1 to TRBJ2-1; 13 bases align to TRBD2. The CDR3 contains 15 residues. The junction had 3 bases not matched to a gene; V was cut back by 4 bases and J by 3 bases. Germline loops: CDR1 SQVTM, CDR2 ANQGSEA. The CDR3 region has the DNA TGCAGCGTTGGGGGACTAGCGGGAAACTACAATGAGCAGTTCTTC. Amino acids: CSVGGLAGNYNEQFF.

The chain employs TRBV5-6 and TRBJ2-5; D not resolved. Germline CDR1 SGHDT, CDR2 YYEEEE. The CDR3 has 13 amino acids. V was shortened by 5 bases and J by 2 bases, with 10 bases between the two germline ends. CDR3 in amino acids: CASRQIVQETQYF. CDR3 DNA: TGTGCCAGCAGGCAAATAGTACAAGAGACCCAGTACTTC.